One sample yielded the 5 T cell receptor beta chains listed below, sequenced in a study of cytomegalovirus exposure and HLA in healthy donors. Primers: 60 Vbeta forward and 13 Jbeta reverse. Measured with immunoSEQ multiplex PCR; TCRdb has only the in-frame clones, and not every one. The sample holds roughly 150,000 clones, roughly 82% seen once. The sequenced sample consisted of PBMCs. The receptors come from a woman aged 45-65 years in good health and CMV-seropositive.

The rearrangement joins TRBV30 to TRBJ1-1; D not certain. Germline loops: CDR1 GTSNPN, CDR2 SVGIG (reference sequence). V shed 2 bases and J shed 0 bases, with 7 bases lying between them. The CDR3 has 13 residues. This chain's CDR3 is CAWSFLVNTEAFF. The CDR3 DNA follows: TGTGCCTGGAGTTTCTTAGTGAACACTGAAGCTTTCTTT.

DNA for the CDR3: TGTGCCAGCTCACCTGAGACAGGGGGTACAGATACGCAGTATTTT. Its translation: CASSPETGGTDTQYF. The V and J genes are TRBV18 and TRBJ2-3; 9 nucleotides line up with TRBD1. The CDR3 spans 15 residues. Trimming at V came to 3 bases and at J to 3 bases, leaving 4 bases not matched to a gene. Germline CDR1 KGHSH, CDR2 LQKENI.

The rearrangement joins TRBV10-3 to TRBJ1-2; TRBD1 aligns across 7 bases. The CDR3 covers 15 residues. The germline CDR1 and CDR2 sequences are ENHRY and SYGVKD. Trimming took 5 bases from V and 6 from J; bases not matched to a gene: 12. Written as DNA, the CDR3 is TGTGCCATCAGTACTCCCGGACAGGACCACCATGGCTACACCTTC. Amino acids: CAISTPGQDHHGYTF.

V is TRBV13 and J is TRBJ1-2, with D possibly being TRBD1 (5 bases). This CDR3 is 13 amino acids long. Germline V gives CDR1 PRHDT, CDR2 FYEKMQ (reference sequence). Trimming pared 0 bases from V and 8 bases from J, leaving 10 bases between. The CDR3 protein is CASSLGRTFGYTF. The CDR3 bases are TGTGCCAGCAGCTTAGGAAGGACATTCGGCTACACCTTC.

This clone was recorded once. This chain uses TRBV27 with TRBJ2-7; 8 bases are shared with TRBD2. Germline V gene data show CDR1 as MNHEY and CDR2 as SMNVEV (reference sequence). CDR3 length equals 15 residues. J gave up 0 bases and V 6 bases, and 7 bases lay outside the gene matches. CDR3 protein: CASSPSGGNSYEQYF. CDR3 sequence (DNA): TGTGCCAGCAGCCCCAGCGGGGGCAACTCCTACGAGCAGTACTTC.